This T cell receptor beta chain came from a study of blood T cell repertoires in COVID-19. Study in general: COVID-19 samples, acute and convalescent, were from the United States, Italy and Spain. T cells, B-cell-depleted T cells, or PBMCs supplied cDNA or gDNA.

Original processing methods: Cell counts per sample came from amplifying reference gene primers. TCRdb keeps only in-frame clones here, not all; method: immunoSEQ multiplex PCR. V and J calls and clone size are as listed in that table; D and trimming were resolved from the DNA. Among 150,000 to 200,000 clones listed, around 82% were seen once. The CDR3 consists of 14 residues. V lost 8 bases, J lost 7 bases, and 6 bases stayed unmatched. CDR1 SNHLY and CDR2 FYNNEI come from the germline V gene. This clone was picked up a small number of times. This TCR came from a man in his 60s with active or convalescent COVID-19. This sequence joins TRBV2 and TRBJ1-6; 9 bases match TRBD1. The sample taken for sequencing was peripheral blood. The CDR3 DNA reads TGTGCCAGCCACACGACAGGGGGAAATTCACCCCTCCACTTT. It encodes CASHTTGGNSPLHF.